This entry lists 8 T cell receptor beta chains sequenced from one sample in a study of T cell responses to AZD1222 COVID-19 vaccine. Data came from immunoSEQ multiplex PCR; TCRdb stores just in-frame clones and leaves some out. The sample has 140,000 to 150,000 clones, about nine tenths seen once. The sample in question was peripheral blood, obtained 28 days after the second AZD1222 dose. Source of these receptors: an adult who received the AZD1222 COVID-19 vaccine.

The chain carries TRBV19 and TRBJ1-5; D call uncertain. The V end lost 5 bases, the J end lost 11 bases, and 10 bases lay between the germline ends. The CDR3 extends over 11 amino acids. Germline CDR1 reads LNHDA; CDR2 reads SQIVND (reference sequence). The CDR3, as DNA: TGTGCCAGTAGTCCCTCCGTGACCCAGCATTTT. It yields the protein CASSPSVTQHF.

This clone was recorded a few times. This chain links TRBV9 with TRBJ2-3; D uncertain. Trimming stripped 1 base from V and 3 bases from J, with 9 bases between. Germline V gene lookup returns CDR1 SGDLS and CDR2 YYNGEE. The CDR3 extends over 14 amino acids. CDR3 bases: TGTGCCAGCAGCGTAAGAGTTTTGACAGATACGCAGTATTTT. This encodes CASSVRVLTDTQYF.

V and J are TRBV7-9 and TRBJ1-4, with TRBD1 matching over 7 bases. After removal of 0 bases from V and 5 bases from J, the junction contained 15 bases not matched to a gene. The CDR3 length is 19 residues. Per the germline V gene, CDR1 is SEHNR and CDR2 is FQNEAQ (reference sequence). The CDR3, as DNA: TGTGCCAGCAGCTTAGCGTTTTGGGGTAGGGGGCCGGAAAATGAAAAACTGTTTTTT. Translation gives CASSLAFWGRGPENEKLFF.

This clone was counted a few times. The chain combines TRBV11-3 with TRBJ2-5; TRBD2 aligns across 9 bases. The CDR3 extends over 13 amino acids. From germline, CDR1 is SGHNT and CDR2 YENEEA. Trimming cost V 5 bases and J 5 bases; bases outside gene matches: 3. Here the CDR3 DNA reads TGTGCCAGCAGCGCGGGAGGGTGGGAGACCCAGTACTTC. It specifies CASSAGGWETQYF.

The J gene is TRBJ2-7, the V gene TRBV5-1; 7 nucleotides agree with TRBD2. CDR1 and CDR2 (germline): SGHRS, YFSETQ. CDR3 length: 14 residues. V lost 4 bases and J lost 1; bases outside the gene matches: 5. CDR3 in amino acids: CASSGGLGSYEQYF. DNA of the CDR3: TGCGCCAGCAGCGGCGGACTAGGTTCCTACGAGCAGTACTTC.

The chain couples TRBV7-3 to TRBJ2-3; tentatively, D is TRBD1 (5 bases). Deletions cut 4 bases from V and 14 bases from J, with 19 bases between. CDR1 and CDR2 from the germline V gene are SGHTA and FQGTGA. The CDR3 is 13 amino acids. CDR3 amino acids: CASSSPGAEVWYF. The CDR3 DNA reads TGTGCCAGCAGCTCGCCTGGGGCCGAGGTTTGGTATTTT.

With respect to this clone: The junction differs from germline at one of its ends, possibly a read error. This rearrangement joins TRBV12-3 or TRBV12-4 to TRBJ1-2, with D possibly matching TRBD1 (5 bases). CDR3 size: 13 residues. As DNA, the CDR3 is TGTGCCGGCAGCCGGGGGACTAACTATGGCTACACCTTC. Translation gives CAGSRGTNYGYTF.

V usage is TRBV2 and J usage is TRBJ1-2; tentatively, D is TRBD1 (6 bases). There are 14 residues in the CDR3. Germline-derived CDR1 and CDR2 are SNHLY and FYNNEI. The ends were cut back, 4 bases at V and 5 bases at J, with 14 bases in the middle. This chain's CDR3 is CASSGQVDIYGYTF. CDR3 sequence (DNA): TGTGCCAGCAGTGGACAGGTCGACATTTATGGCTACACCTTC.